A single sample is the source of the 24 T cell receptor beta chains below, sequenced in a study of blood T cell repertoires in COVID-19. Sequencing was performed with immunoSEQ multiplex PCR; in TCRdb, only in-frame clones are kept and a portion is missing. This sample has approximately 170,000 clones, with about 90% found just once. Source material: PBMCs or T cells enriched from blood (not recorded which). All receptors derive from a woman younger than 35 who had recovered from COVID-19.

The chain links TRBV10-3 to TRBJ1-6; 12 positions match TRBD1. The CDR3 is 16 amino acids. From germline, CDR1 is ENHRY and CDR2 SYGVKD. Trimming cost V 0 bases and J 10 bases; bases outside gene matches: 4. This chain's CDR3 is CAISESTGTGGSPLHF. The CDR3 DNA reads as TGTGCCATCAGTGAGTCGACCGGGACAGGGGGCTCACCCCTCCACTTT.

This chain uses TRBV5-6 with TRBJ2-7; TRBD2 matches at 7 bases. Germline CDR1 and CDR2: SGHDT and YYEEEE. The CDR3 is made up of 11 amino acids. The junction had 0 bases not matched to a gene; V was cut back by 6 bases and J by 3 bases. Here the CDR3 DNA reads TGTGCCAGCACGGGGGGCTACGAGCAGTACTTC. Residues: CASTGGYEQYF.

The chain has TRBV6-6 and TRBJ1-2, with D perhaps TRBD1 (5 bases). V lost 5 bases, J lost 1 base, and 11 bases lay in between. Germline V gives CDR1 MNHNY, CDR2 SVGAGI (reference sequence). The CDR3 runs 14 residues. The CDR3: CASSQTGGNYGYTF. For the CDR3, the DNA is TGTGCCAGCAGTCAGACCGGGGGTAACTATGGCTACACCTTC.

This chain joins TRBV6-5 and TRBJ2-7; tentatively, D is TRBD2 (6 bases). Trimming stripped 6 bases from V and 2 bases from J, with 14 bases between. This CDR3 comprises 14 residues. Germline V gene data show CDR1 as MNHEY and CDR2 as SVGAGI. CDR3 sequence: CASSPRPGAYEQYF. CDR3 DNA sequence: TGTGCCAGCAGCCCACGACCGGGGGCCTACGAGCAGTACTTC.

V and J are TRBV7-2 and TRBJ1-6, with D possibly being TRBD1 (5 bases). With 4 bases removed from V and 8 bases from J, the gap between germline ends came to 12 bases. CDR3 length: 14 amino acids. Germline CDR1 reads SGHTA; CDR2 reads FQGNSA. The CDR3 reads CASSSQGSDSPLHF. In DNA, the CDR3 is TGTGCCAGCAGCTCGCAGGGTAGTGATTCACCCCTCCACTTT.

The chain joins TRBV2 to TRBJ1-3; 7 bases agree with TRBD1. This CDR3 is built from 16 residues. V trimming: 8 bases; J trimming: 0 bases; junction bases outside the gene matches: 10. CDR1 and CDR2 from the germline V gene are SNHLY and FYNNEI. CDR3 sequence (DNA): TGTGCCAGCGAGGGGGCACGTTTATTCTCTGGAAACACCATATATTTT. This gives the protein CASEGARLFSGNTIYF.

The CDR3 reads CASGRPPPHQPQHF. CDR3 coding DNA: TGTGCCAGCGGCAGGCCGCCGCCCCATCAGCCCCAGCATTTT. The chain uses TRBV2 and TRBJ1-5; D remains unclear. The V end lost 8 bases, the J end lost 5 bases, and 16 bases lay between the germline ends. Germline CDR1 SNHLY, CDR2 FYNNEI. The CDR3 consists of 14 residues.

The chain employs TRBV6-6 and TRBJ2-1; 8 bases map to TRBD2. Germline trimming cut 2 bases from V and 9 bases from J; bases unmatched to any gene: 9. The CDR3 spans 15 residues. Germline values: CDR1 MNHNY, CDR2 SVGAGI (reference sequence). The CDR3 loop is CASSYPGSGKGEQFF. The CDR3 nucleotides read TGTGCCAGCAGTTACCCCGGTAGCGGGAAGGGTGAGCAGTTCTTC.

This clone was seen a single time. The V and J genes are TRBV27 and TRBJ1-5; D might be TRBD1 (5 bases). Germline V gene sequence: CDR1 MNHEY, CDR2 SMNVEV (reference sequence). Trimming shortened V by 1 base and J by 4 bases, and 8 bases separated the two germline ends. The CDR3 runs to 14 residues. CDR3 in DNA: TGTGCCAGCAGTTTATGGGCAGGGAATCAGCCCCAGCATTTT. It is translated as CASSLWAGNQPQHF.

This clone was picked up one time. V gene TRBV3-1 (or the pseudogene TRBV3-2) combines with J gene TRBJ2-7, with 11 bases fitting TRBD1. CDR3 length: 15 residues. V shed 4 bases and J 3 bases; nucleotides not matched to a gene: 5. Germline V gene sequence: CDR1 LGHDT, CDR2 YNNKEL (reference sequence). The CDR3 DNA is TGTGCCAGCAGCCCTGGGACAGGGGGGATCTACGAGCAGTACTTC. Encoded protein: CASSPGTGGIYEQYF.

The chain has TRBV5-1 and TRBJ1-1; the match to TRBD1 covers 7 bases. CDR3 length: 15 residues. V shed 3 bases, J shed 3 bases, and the junction held 8 bases outside the gene matches. Germline-derived CDR1 and CDR2 are SGHRS and YFSETQ. The CDR3 DNA reads as TGCGCCAGCAGCTCCTTCAAAACAGGGGACACTGAAGCTTTCTTT. It encodes CASSSFKTGDTEAFF.

The chain has TRBV4-1 and TRBJ2-1; D might be TRBD2 (6 bases). The CDR3 length is 17 residues. V lost 2 bases and J 2 bases, leaving 16 bases between the germline ends. Germline V gene data show CDR1 as MGHRA and CDR2 as YSYEKL. The CDR3: CASSQQPLASPYNEQFF. The CDR3 DNA sequence: TGCGCCAGCAGCCAACAACCCCTAGCGTCCCCCTACAATGAGCAGTTCTTC.

The gene calls are TRBV2 and TRBJ1-1, with 7 bases lining up with TRBD1. The V gene end was trimmed by 7 bases and the J gene end by 10 bases; junction bases not matched to a gene: 21. In germline, CDR1 is SNHLY, CDR2 FYNNEI. The CDR3 totals 16 residues. CDR3 DNA: TGTGCCAGCACCGAGGGAGAGGGACAGCAGAGAGGCGGAGCTTTCTTT. Translating it yields CASTEGEGQQRGGAFF.

This rearrangement joins TRBV7-2 to TRBJ2-3; no clear D. Germline-derived CDR1 and CDR2 are SGHTA and FQGNSA. The CDR3 is 14 amino acids. V gave up 2 bases and J gave up 0 bases, with 6 bases separating them. CDR3 residues: CASSLLLSTDTQYF. As DNA, the CDR3 is TGTGCCAGCAGCTTATTGTTAAGCACAGATACGCAGTATTTT.

The V and J genes are TRBV7-2 and TRBJ1-3, with D tentatively TRBD1 (6 bases). The ends were cut back, 4 bases at V and 0 bases at J, with 16 bases in the middle. The CDR3 totals 17 residues. The germline V gene has CDR1 SGHTA and CDR2 FQGNSA. The CDR3 bases are TGTGCCAGCAGCTCGACCTGGGACACAAGCTCTGGAAACACCATATATTTT. Its protein product is CASSSTWDTSSGNTIYF. The whole variable domain, filled in from reference TRBV7-2 and TRBJ1-3, reads GAGVSQSPSNKVTEKGKDVELRCDPISGHTALYWYRQSLGQGLEFLIYFQGNSAPDKSGLPSDRFSAERTGGSVSTLTIQRTQQEDSAVYLCASSSTWDTSSGNTIYFGEGSWLTVV.

The chain links TRBV3-1 (or the pseudogene TRBV3-2) to TRBJ2-2; D gene uncertain. Germline CDR1 is LGHDT and CDR2 is YNNKEL (reference sequence). The V and J ends lost 2 bases and 3 bases respectively, with 7 bases between them. The CDR3 sequence is 14 residues long. CDR3 DNA: TGTGCCAGCAGCCAATCCGGTTACACCGGGGAGCTGTTTTTT. This gives the protein CASSQSGYTGELFF.

The rearrangement uses TRBV6-5 and TRBJ2-7, with D tentatively TRBD1 (5 bases). Deletions cut 6 bases from V and 4 bases from J, with 16 bases between. The CDR3 contains 14 residues. Germline V gene data show CDR1 as MNHEY and CDR2 as SVGAGI. The CDR3 bases are TGTGCCAGCAGCCCCGGCAGGGTGACTTACGAGCAGTACTTC. This gives the protein CASSPGRVTYEQYF.

This clone was counted a few times. V usage is TRBV4-3 and J usage is TRBJ2-2, with D perhaps TRBD1 (5 bases). The CDR3 length is 15 residues. The V end lost 4 bases, the J end lost 7 bases, and 16 bases lay between the germline ends. The germline CDR1 and CDR2 sequences are LGHNA and YSLEER. The CDR3 spells CASSLGNRWDGELFF. The CDR3 nucleotides read TGCGCCAGCAGCCTAGGGAACAGGTGGGACGGGGAGCTGTTTTTT.

The rearrangement links TRBV27 to TRBJ2-1, with 8 nucleotides matching TRBD2. This CDR3 comprises 16 residues. Germline CDR1 and CDR2: MNHEY and SMNVEV (reference sequence). The trim removed 7 bases at V and 4 bases at J, leaving 12 bases unmatched. CDR3 region: CASIPKAGVRYNEQFF. The CDR3 DNA follows: TGTGCCAGCATCCCTAAAGCGGGGGTAAGATACAATGAGCAGTTCTTC.

The chain employs TRBV7-2 and TRBJ2-3, with D possibly TRBD2 on 6 matching bases. CDR1 and CDR2 from the germline V gene are SGHTA and FQGNSA. V shed 0 bases and J shed 1 base, with 11 bases lying between them. This CDR3 contains 16 residues. CDR3 amino acids: CASSLAVGSGTDTQYF. The CDR3 nucleotides are TGTGCCAGCAGCTTAGCTGTCGGGAGCGGCACAGATACGCAGTATTTT.

The V call is TRBV4-1, the J call TRBJ2-7; perhaps TRBD2 as D (5 bases). Trimming pared 3 bases from V and 4 bases from J, leaving 16 bases between. Germline V gene sequence: CDR1 MGHRA, CDR2 YSYEKL. There are 15 residues in the CDR3. The DNA of the CDR3 is TGCGCCAGCAGCCACGATTCGAGGGTATCGTACGAGCAGTACTTC. Encoded protein: CASSHDSRVSYEQYF.

V is TRBV29-1 and J is TRBJ1-3, with 7 bases identical to TRBD1. This CDR3 has 15 amino acids. V lost 7 bases, J lost 8 bases, and 17 bases stayed unmatched. In germline, CDR1 is SQVTM, CDR2 ANQGSEA. CDR3 protein: CSGFPSTGDLHTIYF. The CDR3 nucleotides are TGCAGCGGGTTTCCTTCCACAGGGGACCTACACACCATATATTTT.

The chain employs TRBV9 and TRBJ2-1; a weak D match, TRBD2 (6 bases). V was pared by 1 base and J by 2 bases, with 13 bases between. CDR3 length: 16 residues. From germline, CDR1 is SGDLS and CDR2 YYNGEE. CDR3 sequence: CASSVKDYPTYNEQFF. The DNA for the CDR3 is TGTGCCAGCAGCGTAAAGGACTATCCCACCTACAATGAGCAGTTCTTC.

The V and J genes are TRBV2 and TRBJ1-3; the D is unclear. Looked up from germline, CDR1 is SNHLY and CDR2 is FYNNEI. CDR3 length equals 13 residues. The V end lost 11 bases, the J end lost 4 bases, and 15 bases lay between the germline ends. The CDR3 here is CAYSESGGNTIYF. DNA for the CDR3: TGTGCCTACTCCGAGAGCGGCGGAAACACCATATATTTT.